This T cell receptor beta chain comes out of a study of Graves' ophthalmopathy and Graves' hyperthyroidism. In the study overall: Ophthalmopathy not arising within 18 months of follow-up defined hyperthyroidism as stable.

In its sample, this clonotype was seen many times. Its specificity is unknown. Findings and caveats of the study: Most expanded thyroid clonotypes above 0.001 frequency also appeared in blood. A classifier, a 13-signature model, separated ophthalmopathy from stable hyperthyroidism with 85% to 90% sensitivity and 75% to 82% specificity.

The TCR beta CDR3 regions underwent amplification from RNA transcripts. Scientists carried out first-round RT-PCR using HTBI primers and then a second-round multiplex PCR. A single record per CDR3 protein comes from TCRdb applying MiXCR to the multiplex PCR reads. The repertoire holds around 1.1 million distinct CDR3 sequences, with about 35% as singletons. The CDR3 consists of 14 residues. V was pared by 6 bases and J by 4 bases, with 7 bases of the junction left unmatched. Germline CDR1 is MNHNY and CDR2 is SVGAGI (reference sequence). Patients were excluded if they had other autoimmune diseases or uncontrolled infections, and likewise if pregnancy or lactation applied.

This chain uses TRBV6-6 with TRBJ2-7; 9 positions agree with TRBD1. The source material was peripheral blood or thyroid tissue (not recorded which). The TCR comes from an adult man with Graves' hyperthyroidism. CDR3 DNA: TGTGCCAGCAGCCGGGACAGGGCGCAATACGAGCAGTACTTC. It specifies CASSRDRAQYEQYF.